A single sample is the source of the 28 T cell receptor beta chains below, sequenced in a study of blood T cell repertoires in COVID-19. The data were produced by immunoSEQ multiplex PCR, yet TCRdb's version contains in-frame clones alone and is incomplete. In the table there are 50,000 to 65,000 clones, 83% of which are singletons. Sequenced material: peripheral blood. The source of these receptors is a human donor in a cohort sampled during active COVID-19.

The chain carries TRBV2 and TRBJ1-5, with TRBD1 matching over 10 bases. Unmatched junction bases numbered 4, after V lost 4 bases and J lost 4 bases. The CDR3 has 15 amino acids. Germline V CDR1 and CDR2: SNHLY, FYNNEI. The CDR3, as DNA: TGTGCCAGCAGTGCCGACAGGGGGCTTAATCAGCCCCAGCATTTT. Translating it yields CASSADRGLNQPQHF.

This chain joins TRBV5-4 and TRBJ2-7, with D perhaps matching TRBD1 (7 bases). CDR3 size: 14 residues. The ends were cut back, 2 bases at V and 2 bases at J, with 11 bases in the middle. Germline assignment: CDR1 SGHNT and CDR2 YYREEE (reference sequence). The CDR3 coding sequence is TGTGCCAGCAGCTTTTCCAGGGGGGCCTACGAGCAGTACTTC. Amino acid sequence: CASSFSRGAYEQYF.

The count of this clone is one. This chain joins TRBV19 and TRBJ2-5; the match to TRBD2 covers 7 bases. CDR3 length: 17 amino acids. Losses at the gene ends were 11 bases for V and 2 bases for J; bases not matched to a gene: 20. Germline-derived CDR1 and CDR2 are LNHDA and SQIVND (reference sequence). In DNA form, the CDR3 reads TGTGCCTCCCTGGAGAGACTAGCCTTGAGGGGTCAAGAGACCCAGTACTTC. Translation gives CASLERLALRGQETQYF.

The chain carries TRBV6-2 or TRBV6-3 and TRBJ2-7; 12 bases are shared with TRBD2. This CDR3 is 18 amino acids long. V was pared by 6 bases and J by 0 bases, with 12 bases of the junction left unmatched. The germline CDR1 and CDR2 sequences are MNHEY and SVGEGT. CDR3 in DNA: TGTGCCAGCAGCGCCGGACTAGCGGGATCCTCATTCTCCTACGAGCAGTACTTC. Its protein is CASSAGLAGSSFSYEQYF.

This clone was seen a few times. This chain connects TRBV6-6 to TRBJ1-5; D ambiguous. The CDR3 has 13 residues. The germline CDR1 and CDR2 sequences are MNHNY and SVGAGI (reference sequence). V was trimmed by 6 bases and J by 2 bases, leaving 8 bases between them. The CDR3 sequence: CASSLSGNQPQHF. The CDR3 coding sequence is TGTGCCAGCAGCCTAAGTGGCAATCAGCCCCAGCATTTT.

CDR3 sequence reads: CSVEAGTGVNGYTF. DNA for the CDR3: TGCAGCGTTGAAGCAGGGACAGGGGTGAATGGCTACACCTTC. The rearrangement uses TRBV29-1 and TRBJ1-2; 10 bases are a match to TRBD1. Germline V gives CDR1 SQVTM, CDR2 ANQGSEA. V dropped 1 base and J dropped 6; count of bases not matched to a gene: 5. The CDR3 contains 14 residues.

V is TRBV19 and J is TRBJ2-5; 11 bases align to TRBD2. The V segment lost 4 bases and the J segment 9 bases; nucleotides outside the gene matches: 1. The CDR3 runs to 12 residues. The germline CDR1 and CDR2 sequences are LNHDA and SQIVND (reference sequence). CDR3 bases: TGTGCCAGTAGTACGGGACTAGCGGCCCAGTACTTC. This sequence encodes CASSTGLAAQYF. Supplemented by reference TRBV19 and TRBJ2-5, the full variable domain reads DGGITQSPKYLFRKEGQNVTLSCEQNLNHDAMYWYRQDPGQGLRLIYYSQIVNDFQKGDIAEGYSVSREKKESFPLTVTSAQKNPTAFYLCASSTGLAAQYFGPGTRLLVL.

The rearrangement uses TRBV5-1 and TRBJ2-1; D remains unclear. Germline CDR1 SGHRS, CDR2 YFSETQ. CDR3 length: 15 residues. The V end was cut by 0 bases, the J end by 8 bases, with 15 bases between. The CDR3 DNA sequence: TGCGCCAGCAGCTTGGGCCGCGTGCTTCGGGATGAGCAGTTCTTC. It translates to CASSLGRVLRDEQFF.

The chain recombines TRBV5-1 with TRBJ1-1; 11 bases fit TRBD1. CDR1 is SGHRS, CDR2 YFSETQ, per germline. The junction had 4 bases not matched to a gene; V was cut back by 1 base and J by 5 bases. CDR3 length: 15 amino acids. CDR3 region: CASSLYGTGGTEAFF. The CDR3 DNA sequence: TGCGCCAGCAGCTTGTACGGGACAGGGGGGACTGAAGCTTTCTTT.

The genes are TRBV5-4 and TRBJ2-5; D remains ambiguous. Germline CDR1 and CDR2: SGHNT and YYREEE (reference sequence). V gave up 2 bases and J gave up 9 bases, with 8 bases separating them. This CDR3 has 11 residues. In nucleotides, the CDR3 is TGTGCCAGCAGCTTACACCAGGCCCAGTACTTC. This gives the protein CASSLHQAQYF.

J is TRBJ2-5 and V is TRBV10-3, with TRBD1 identical over 8 bases. Germline CDR1 ENHRY, CDR2 SYGVKD. The V gene end was trimmed by 2 bases and the J gene end by 3 bases; junction bases not matched to a gene: 5. The CDR3 spans 15 residues. CDR3 nucleotide sequence: TGTGCCATCAGTGAGGCAGGGGGCGGAAAAGAGACCCAGTACTTC. Residues: CAISEAGGGKETQYF.

V is TRBV4-1 and J is TRBJ1-4; D unresolved. The CDR3 loop spans 15 amino acids. CDR1 and CDR2 (germline): MGHRA, YSYEKL. Trimming left V 1 base short and J 11 bases short, with 17 bases between. This chain's CDR3 is CASSQGPSQPGKLFF. As DNA, the CDR3 is TGCGCCAGCAGCCAAGGGCCCAGCCAACCGGGGAAACTGTTTTTT.

The chain links TRBV18 to TRBJ2-7; a possible D gene is TRBD1 (6 bases). Looked up from germline, CDR1 is KGHSH and CDR2 is LQKENI. There are 17 residues in the CDR3. V lost 2 bases to trimming and J lost 0 bases, with 17 bases between them. CDR3 sequence: CASSPGGRFRSSYEQYF. The CDR3 DNA follows: TGTGCCAGCTCACCAGGGGGCAGGTTTAGGAGCTCCTACGAGCAGTACTTC.

The genes are TRBV5-1 and TRBJ1-1; no reliable D call. The V gene lost 4 bases and the J gene lost 4 bases, with 11 bases spanning the gap. CDR3 length equals 13 residues. CDR1 and CDR2 from the germline V gene are SGHRS and YFSETQ. The CDR3 DNA reads TGCGCCAGCAGCCAAGCCTCAGGCACTGAAGCTTTCTTT. The encoded protein is CASSQASGTEAFF.

The rearrangement links TRBV30 to TRBJ2-1; no clear D gene. Germline V lookup: CDR1 GTSNPN, CDR2 SVGIG (reference sequence). The CDR3 is 11 residues long. V shed 5 bases and J shed 4 bases, with 6 bases lying between them. CDR3 bases: TGTGCCTGGCGACTGTACAATGAGCAGTTCTTC. This encodes CAWRLYNEQFF.

This clone was seen a handful of times. The chain combines TRBV27 with TRBJ1-2, with a tentative D call TRBD1 (6 bases). CDR1 MNHEY and CDR2 SMNVEV come from the germline V gene (reference sequence). Trimming took off 2 bases at V and 5 bases at J, with 21 bases between the two ends. The CDR3 contains 17 residues. As DNA, the CDR3 is TGTGCCAGCAGTTTAAACCCCAGACAGGTGCAACTTTATGGCTACACCTTC. Translating it yields CASSLNPRQVQLYGYTF.

CDR3 in amino acids: CSAGTSGEQFF. CDR3 DNA: TGCAGTGCTGGTACCTCGGGTGAGCAGTTCTTC. The rearrangement joins TRBV20-1 to TRBJ2-1, with D unresolved. CDR1 is DFQATT and CDR2 is SNEGSKA in the germline V gene (reference sequence). This CDR3 has 11 amino acids. V was cut by 5 bases and J by 9 bases, with 11 bases left in between.

V and J are TRBV19 and TRBJ1-4; 7 nucleotides agree with TRBD1. Germline CDR1 reads LNHDA; CDR2 reads SQIVND (reference sequence). With 6 bases clipped from V and 8 bases from J, the junction kept 9 bases outside the gene matches. This CDR3 is built from 14 residues. CDR3 amino acids: CASSRGGAEEKLFF. The CDR3 nucleotides read TGTGCCAGTAGCCGAGGGGGCGCAGAGGAAAAACTGTTTTTT.

This clone was detected a few times. V usage is TRBV4-1 and J usage is TRBJ2-1, with 13 positions matching TRBD2. In germline, CDR1 is MGHRA, CDR2 YSYEKL. After removal of 1 base from V and 8 bases from J, the junction contained 8 bases not matched to a gene. The CDR3 loop spans 17 amino acids. CDR3 protein: CASSQAKGTSGMHEQFF. Here the CDR3 DNA reads TGCGCCAGCAGCCAAGCTAAAGGGACTAGCGGGATGCATGAGCAGTTCTTC.

The chain employs TRBV5-6 and TRBJ2-7, with 13 positions matching TRBD2. V was clipped by 4 bases and J by 9 bases; unmatched bases: 13. Germline V lookup: CDR1 SGHDT, CDR2 YYEEEE. This CDR3 has 16 amino acids. CDR3 DNA: TGTGCCAGCAGCCTAACTAGCGGGAGGGCCAATGGCGGGCAGTACTTC. It encodes CASSLTSGRANGGQYF. The whole variable domain, filled in from reference TRBV5-6 and TRBJ2-7, reads DAGVTQSPTHLIKTRGQQVTLRCSPKSGHDTVSWYQQALGQGPQFIFQYYEEEERQRGNFPDRFSGHQFPNYSSELNVNALLLGDSALYLCASSLTSGRANGGQYFGPGTRLTVT.

J is TRBJ2-1 and V is TRBV5-5; 13 bases are a match to TRBD2. Germline values: CDR1 SGHKS, CDR2 YYEKEE (reference sequence). This CDR3 spans 15 amino acids. The V and J ends lost 0 bases and 7 bases, in that order; junction bases with no gene match: 1. The CDR3 here is CASSLGTSGSNEQFF. The CDR3 nucleotides are TGTGCCAGCAGCTTGGGGACTAGCGGGAGTAATGAGCAGTTCTTC.

The chain combines TRBV5-1 with TRBJ2-1; D possibly corresponds to TRBD1 (7 bases). Germline V gives CDR1 SGHRS, CDR2 YFSETQ. The CDR3 is 14 residues long. Trimming left V 1 base short and J 3 bases short, with 8 bases between. The DNA for the CDR3 is TGCGCCAGCAGCTTGCAGGGGGGCTACAATGAGCAGTTCTTC. Translating it yields CASSLQGGYNEQFF.

V gene TRBV3-1 (or the pseudogene TRBV3-2) combines with J gene TRBJ1-2; D call uncertain. CDR1 and CDR2 from the germline V gene are LGHDT and YNNKEL (reference sequence). Trimming shortened V by 0 bases and J by 7 bases, and 9 bases separated the two germline ends. The CDR3 runs 13 residues. Here the CDR3 reads CASSQEGSSGYTF. The CDR3 coding sequence is TGTGCCAGCAGCCAAGAAGGGAGCAGTGGCTACACCTTC.

The chain combines TRBV18 with TRBJ2-5; 7 bases agree with TRBD2. Germline lookup yields CDR1 KGHSH and CDR2 LQKENI. V lost 2 bases to trimming and J lost 5 bases; unmatched junction nucleotides: 11. The CDR3 loop spans 16 amino acids. The CDR3 nucleotides are TGTGCCAGCTCACCAAGGGCTCCGAGGGGAGGGGAGACCCAGTACTTC. Protein: CASSPRAPRGGETQYF. Full variable domain (rest looked up from reference TRBV18 and TRBJ2-5): NAGVMQNPRHLVRRRGQEARLRCSPMKGHSHVYWYRQLPEEGLKFMVYLQKENIIDESGMPKERFSAEFPKEGPSILRIQQVVRGDSAAYFCASSPRAPRGGETQYFGPGTRLLVL.

The rearrangement joins TRBV19 to TRBJ2-1; D is possibly TRBD1 (6 bases). The germline CDR1 and CDR2 sequences are LNHDA and SQIVND (reference sequence). Trimming cost V 0 bases and J 4 bases, with 10 bases left between them. CDR3 length: 15 amino acids. The CDR3 protein is CASSIEQGSYNEQFF. The CDR3 region has the DNA TGTGCCAGTAGTATAGAGCAGGGGAGTTACAATGAGCAGTTCTTC.

This clone is deemed medium-sized. The rearrangement uses TRBV6-2 or TRBV6-3 and TRBJ2-1; 8 positions match TRBD2. Germline trimming cut 0 bases from V and 4 bases from J; bases unmatched to any gene: 11. Germline V gene sequence: CDR1 MNHEY, CDR2 SVGEGT. The CDR3 loop spans 18 amino acids. CDR3 sequence: CASSYSPPTSGLYNEQFF. The CDR3 nucleotides are TGTGCCAGCAGTTACTCTCCCCCAACTAGCGGTCTATACAATGAGCAGTTCTTC.

CDR3 residues: CASSVGGSYEQYF. The DNA of the CDR3 is TGTGCCAGCAGTGTCGGAGGCTCCTACGAGCAGTACTTC. The chain carries TRBV25-1 and TRBJ2-7, with D possibly being TRBD2 (5 bases). The ends were cut back, 4 bases at V and 0 bases at J, with 7 bases in the middle. The CDR3 is 13 amino acids. CDR1 and CDR2 (germline): MGHDK, SYGVNS.

The chain is built from TRBV11-2 and TRBJ2-3, with D tentatively TRBD1 (6 bases). Trimming removed 5 bases at V and 2 bases at J, with 11 bases between. Germline V gene sequence: CDR1 SGHAT, CDR2 FQNNGV. There are 14 residues in the CDR3. Written as DNA, the CDR3 is TGTGCCAGCAGCGTGGGGGACAACACAGATACGCAGTATTTT. Its protein is CASSVGDNTDTQYF.